These T cell receptor beta chains were read from a single sample in a study of blood T cell repertoires in COVID-19. Here immunoSEQ multiplex PCR was the method, and the copy in TCRdb shows in-frame clones only, minus some. The sample shows around 200,000 clones, about 86% of them seen only once. The specimen sequenced was peripheral blood. The receptor source for this set is a woman of 80 years or more in a cohort sampled during active or convalescent COVID-19. CDR3s include the opening cysteine and the closing phenylalanine or tryptophan. Fields, in order: V gene, clone size, J gene, D gene, CDR3 DNA, CDR3 protein. The D gene is left open where the match is weak. Clone size is not always given. Where it is, it says once, few, many or a class for expanded clones.

>TRBV6-1|.|TRBJ2-1|TRBD2
TGTGCCAGCAGTAGCGGGACTTCCGGTGAGCAGTTCTTC
CASSSGTSGEQFF
>TRBV27|.|TRBJ2-4|TRBD2
TGTGCCAGCAGTACCGCCGGGACTAGCGGGGACATTCAGTACTTC
CASSTAGTSGDIQYF
>TRBV6-5|.|TRBJ1-5|.
TGTGCCAGCAGTTACGCGGGATACGAGCCCCAGCATTTT
CASSYAGYEPQHF
>TRBV7-9|.|TRBJ2-1|.
TGTGCCAGCAGCTTAGTTAAGGCGGGGGCCTTTTACAATGAGCAGTTCTTC
CASSLVKAGAFYNEQFF
>TRBV5-8|.|TRBJ1-4|.
TGTGCCAGCAGCAGGGGGAGCGAAAAACTGTTTTTT
CASSRGSEKLFF
>TRBV4-3|.|TRBJ1-4|.
TGCGCCAGCAGCCAAGATAGAGGAGGGTACGAAAAACTGTTTTTT
CASSQDRGGYEKLFF
>TRBV7-9|.|TRBJ1-2|.
TGTGCCAGCAGTCGCGACTACAGCCCCAGCTATGGCTACACCTTC
CASSRDYSPSYGYTF
>TRBV9|.|TRBJ1-3|TRBD1
TGTGCCAGCAGCCTTAACAGGGGCGATGGAAACACCATATATTTT
CASSLNRGDGNTIYF
>TRBV3-1/TRBV3-2|.|TRBJ1-2|TRBD1
TGTGCCAGCAGCCCGACAGGGGAGTATGGCTACACCTTC
CASSPTGEYGYTF
>TRBV21-1|.|TRBJ1-2|.
TGTGCAGTCAGGGCGAACTATGGCTACACCTTC
CAVRANYGYTF
>TRBV27|.|TRBJ2-1|.
TGTGCCAGCAGTTTAGCGGGAACACCGTCCTACAATGAGCAGTTCTTC
CASSLAGTPSYNEQFF
>TRBV19|once|TRBJ2-7|TRBD1
TGTGCCAGTAGCAGCGAAAAACAGGGGCCACCCTACGAGCAGTACTTC
CASSSEKQGPPYEQYF